This TCR beta chain is from a study of blood T cell repertoires in COVID-19. As for the study in general: The analysed material was cDNA or gDNA that came from T cells, B-cell-depleted T cells, or PBMCs.

Authors' data handling: Counts of nucleated cells, estimated from reference gene primer amplification, were obtained. The repertoire was sequenced with immunoSEQ multiplex PCR; TCRdb's copy has only in-frame clones and lacks some. The V and J calls and clone size were taken over from that table, and D and trimming were inferred from the DNA. The repertoire holds about 250,000 clones, with about 80% as singletons. The CDR3 loop spans 16 amino acids. Germline V gene lookup returns CDR1 LNHDA and CDR2 SQIVND (reference sequence). V lost 5 bases to trimming and J lost 0 bases, with 13 bases between them.

Sequencing used peripheral blood. V is TRBV19 and J is TRBJ1-4, with TRBD1 as a possible D gene (5 bases). This TCR was sampled from a woman of 80 years or more with acute or convalescent COVID-19. CDR3 in DNA: TGTGCCAGTAGTCTCCCGACAGCTCCAACTAATGAAAAACTGTTTTTT. Its protein product is CASSLPTAPTNEKLFF.